This T cell receptor (beta chain) was sequenced in a study of cytomegalovirus exposure and HLA in healthy donors. V shed 5 bases and J shed 3 bases, with 19 bases lying between them. This CDR3 region has 17 residues. The V gene's germline CDR1 is MDHEN and CDR2 SYDVKM. This PCR relied on a set of 60 Vbeta primers and 13 Jbeta primers. TCRdb's table, derived via immunoSEQ multiplex PCR, lists solely in-frame clones and lacks some. Of approximately 240,000 clones listed, just over 75% are singletons. The sequence was obtained from an older woman in good health and CMV-seropositive. The sample was PBMCs. The chain couples TRBV28 to TRBJ1-4; possibly TRBD1 for D (5 bases). CDR3 residues: CASSPPPQGTSNEKLFF. In DNA, the CDR3 is TGTGCCAGCAGTCCCCCCCCGCAGGGAACCTCTAATGAAAAACTGTTTTTT.